This T cell receptor (beta chain) originates from a study of cytomegalovirus exposure and HLA in healthy donors. Study-level information: Later analysis reported that the approximately 120 validation repertoires shared the platform of the 650 to 700 first-cohort repertoires. Study-level results: Most TCR sequences were rare, but some public TCRs occurred in many donors. Researchers counted roughly 150 TCR beta chains as cytomegalovirus-associated. The tendency of first-cohort TCR clusters to co-occur in the 120 validation repertoires was identified by a subsequent analysis.

About this clone itself: What it binds is unknown.

Assay: immunoSEQ multiplex PCR; the TCRdb copy retains only in-frame clones and omits some. This sample yields tens of thousands of clones, of which about 89% are seen a single time; approximately 1.2% belongs to the top ten. The V and J ends lost 10 bases and 6 bases, in that order; junction bases with no gene match: 11. The CDR3 sequence is 15 residues long. Germline V gene sequence: CDR1 ENHRY, CDR2 SYGVKD. This chain links TRBV10-3 with TRBJ2-1; TRBD2 matches 11 bases. The receptor's source is a woman under 30 in good health and CMV-seronegative. The sequencing sample was made of PBMCs. The CDR3 DNA is TGTGCCACCCGAGGGGGTAGCGGGGGGGCCAATGAGCAGTTCTTC. Its translation is CATRGGSGGANEQFF.